This TCR beta chain emerged from a study of blood T cell repertoires in COVID-19. Study at large: Acute-phase and convalescent COVID-19 samples originated in the United States, Italy and Spain.

Trimming pared 0 bases from V and 11 bases from J, leaving 14 bases between. CDR3 length equals 14 residues. Germline loops: CDR1 GTSNPN, CDR2 SVGIG (reference sequence). In the authors' methods: For nucleated cells, counts were estimated from reference gene primer amplification. Data came from immunoSEQ multiplex PCR; TCRdb stores just in-frame clones and leaves some out. The V and J calls and clone size were taken over from that table, and D and trimming were inferred from the DNA. This sample has roughly 110,000 clones, with about three quarters found just once. The sample was peripheral blood. The sequence derives from a man older than 75 with COVID-19, enrolled during active disease. This sequence joins TRBV30 and TRBJ1-6; D is ambiguous. This chain's CDR3 is CAWSVVETATPLHF. The CDR3 DNA follows: TGTGCCTGGAGTGTTGTGGAGACGGCTACACCCCTCCACTTT. Combining the CDR3 with reference TRBV30 and TRBJ1-6 gives the whole variable domain SQTIHQWPATLVQPVGSPLSLECTVEGTSNPNLYWYRQAAGRGLQLLFYSVGIGQISSEVPQNLSASRPQDRQFILSSKKLLLSDSGFYLCAWSVVETATPLHFGNGTRLTVT.